This TCR beta chain stems from a study of pediatric ulcerative colitis. Study summary: Disease was pancolitis in 7 or 8 and left-sided in two, histology-confirmed. Study-level results: Ulcerative colitis patients shared more blood-rectal clones than controls. All ulcerative colitis patients, but no controls, carried a couple of rectal clonotypes.

This clone has just a few counts. Its antigen is not known. The rectum was sampled with one to two pinch biopsies at colonoscopy. Between the trimmed V and J ends, which lost 1 base and 2 bases, there was a span of 6 bases. Germline-derived CDR1 and CDR2 are SGHVS and FNYEAQ. The CDR3 consists of 14 residues. Samples were sequenced at Survey level, maximum 500,000 reads. Here immunoSEQ multiplex PCR was the method, and the copy in TCRdb shows in-frame clones only, minus some. The data show tens of thousands of clones, with around four fifths seen just once and around 0.76% held by the top ten. V and J are TRBV7-6 and TRBJ2-1; no firm D call. The receptor comes from a boy aged 5-17 years with moderate ulcerative colitis. Sequencing was carried out using gut tissue. CDR3 in DNA: TGTGCCAGCAGCTTAGGGAGTACCTACAATGAGCAGTTCTTC. It codes for CASSLGSTYNEQFF. Full variable domain (remainder filled in from reference TRBV7-6 and TRBJ2-1): GAGVSQSPRYKVTKRGQDVALRCDPISGHVSLYWYRQALGQGPEFLTYFNYEAQQDKSGLPNDRFSAERPEGSISTLTIQRTEQRDSAMYRCASSLGSTYNEQFFGPGTRLTVL.